This T cell receptor beta chain was identified in a study of human T cells and chemical hapten exposure. Overall study results and limits: More PT1 expanded TCRs went with higher patch test scores.

TCRdb reprocessed the RACE reads via MiXCR and lists one record per CDR3 protein. The repertoire holds about 340,000 distinct CDR3 sequences, with approximately 6.3% as singletons. CDR1 MNHNY and CDR2 SVGAGI come from the germline V gene (reference sequence). Between the trimmed V and J ends, which lost 5 bases and 4 bases, there was a span of 18 bases. This CDR3 contains 16 residues. The time point: patch test 1, 2 weeks after DPC sensitization. Treatment described: therapeutic diphenylcyclopropenone sensitization with weekly scalp DPC. To note about this clonotype: Antigen specificity is unknown.

The J gene is TRBJ1-3, the V gene TRBV6-6; D is uncertain. The origin of this receptor is a woman aged 18 to 35 with alopecia areata. Some clones in this sample may be carry-over from other donors' samples. The sequences come from whole blood, collected in connection with sensitization to the hapten diphenylcyclopropenone (DPC). The CDR3 sequence: CASSPESKTGGNTIYF. CDR3 bases: TGTGCCAGCAGTCCTGAGTCCAAAACGGGCGGAAACACCATATATTTT.